This T cell receptor (beta chain) was sequenced for a study of vaccination effects on CD4 cells after COVID-19. Overall study: Both early and late time points after vaccination provided samples from a few convalescent patients. The median interval between the second dose and post-vaccine sampling was 72 days.

Repertoires were generated with immunoSEQ multiplex PCR, while TCRdb's copy carries only in-frame clones and drops some. The table includes 17,000 or so clones, 65% to 75% detected once. Of note for this clone: Its antigen is not identified.

Before any sequencing was done, the ViraFEST assay used viral peptide pools to expand antigen-specific CD4+ T cells. At the end of 9 to 11 days of culture, CD4+ T cells were isolated. Infection with SARS-CoV-2 occurred in the person between March and December 2020, and PCR confirmed it. Two doses of either BNT162b2 or mRNA-1273 were given to each participant. CDR1 MDHEN and CDR2 SYDVKM come from the germline V gene. This CDR3 spans 14 amino acids. Between the trimmed V and J ends, which lost 5 bases and 3 bases, there was a span of 13 bases. This specimen consisted of CD4+ T cells from PBMCs cultured with SARS-CoV-2 spike peptides, obtained after COVID-19 vaccination. The chain carries TRBV28 and TRBJ1-1, with D unclear. The receptor comes from a human donor who had a prior SARS-CoV-2 infection. Here the CDR3 DNA reads TGTGCCAGCAGTCCCCTGTGGCAGGACACTGAAGCTTTCTTT. The encoded protein is CASSPLWQDTEAFF.